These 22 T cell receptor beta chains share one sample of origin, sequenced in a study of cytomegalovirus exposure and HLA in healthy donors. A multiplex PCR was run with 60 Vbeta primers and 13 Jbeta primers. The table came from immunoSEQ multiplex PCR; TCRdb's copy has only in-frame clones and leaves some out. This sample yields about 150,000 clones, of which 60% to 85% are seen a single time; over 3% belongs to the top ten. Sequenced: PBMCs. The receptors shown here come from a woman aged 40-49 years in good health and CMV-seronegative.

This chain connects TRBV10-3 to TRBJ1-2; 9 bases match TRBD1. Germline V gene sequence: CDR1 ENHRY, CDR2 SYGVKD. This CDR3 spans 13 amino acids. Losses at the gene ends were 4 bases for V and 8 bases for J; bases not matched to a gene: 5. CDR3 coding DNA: TGTGCCATCAGTGGACAGGGGGAGGAGGGCTACACCTTC. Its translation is CAISGQGEEGYTF.

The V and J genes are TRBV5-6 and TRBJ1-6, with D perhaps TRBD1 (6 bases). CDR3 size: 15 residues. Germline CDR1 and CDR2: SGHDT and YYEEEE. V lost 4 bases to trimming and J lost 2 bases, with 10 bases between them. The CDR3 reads CASSVGTTYNSPLHF. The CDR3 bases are TGTGCCAGCAGCGTGGGGACAACCTATAATTCACCCCTCCACTTT. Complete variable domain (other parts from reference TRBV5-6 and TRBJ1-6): DAGVTQSPTHLIKTRGQQVTLRCSPKSGHDTVSWYQQALGQGPQFIFQYYEEEERQRGNFPDRFSGHQFPNYSSELNVNALLLGDSALYLCASSVGTTYNSPLHFGNGTRLTVT.

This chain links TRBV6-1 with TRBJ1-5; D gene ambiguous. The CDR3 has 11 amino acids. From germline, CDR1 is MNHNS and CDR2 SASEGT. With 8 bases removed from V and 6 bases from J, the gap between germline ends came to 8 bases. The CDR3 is CASGVRQPQHF. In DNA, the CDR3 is TGTGCCAGCGGTGTGCGTCAGCCCCAGCATTTT.

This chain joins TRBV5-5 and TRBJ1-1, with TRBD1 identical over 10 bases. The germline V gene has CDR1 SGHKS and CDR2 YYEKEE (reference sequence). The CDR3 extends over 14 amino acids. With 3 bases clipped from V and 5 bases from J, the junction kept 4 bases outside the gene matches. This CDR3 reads CASSWGQGRTEAFF. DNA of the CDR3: TGTGCCAGCAGCTGGGGACAGGGGAGAACTGAAGCTTTCTTT.

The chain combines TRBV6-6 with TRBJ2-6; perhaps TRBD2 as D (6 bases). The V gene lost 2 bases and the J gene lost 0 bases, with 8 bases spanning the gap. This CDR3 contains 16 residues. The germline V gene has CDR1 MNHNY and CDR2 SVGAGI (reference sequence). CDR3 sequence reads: CASSYTGGSGANVLTF. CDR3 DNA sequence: TGTGCCAGCAGTTACACCGGGGGCTCTGGGGCCAACGTCCTGACTTTC.

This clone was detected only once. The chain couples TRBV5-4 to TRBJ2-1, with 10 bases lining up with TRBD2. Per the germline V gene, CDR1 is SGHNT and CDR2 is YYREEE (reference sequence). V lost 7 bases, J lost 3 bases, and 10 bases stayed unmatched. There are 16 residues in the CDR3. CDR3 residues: CASRGTGTSVYNEQFF. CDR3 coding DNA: TGTGCCAGCCGCGGGACCGGGACTAGCGTCTACAATGAGCAGTTCTTC.

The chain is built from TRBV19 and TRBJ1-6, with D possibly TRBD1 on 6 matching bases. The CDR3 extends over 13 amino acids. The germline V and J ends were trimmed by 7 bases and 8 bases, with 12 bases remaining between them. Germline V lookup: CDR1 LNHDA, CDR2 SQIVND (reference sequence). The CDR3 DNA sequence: TGTGCCAGTACTGCACAGGGTGATTCACCCCTCCACTTT. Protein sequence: CASTAQGDSPLHF.

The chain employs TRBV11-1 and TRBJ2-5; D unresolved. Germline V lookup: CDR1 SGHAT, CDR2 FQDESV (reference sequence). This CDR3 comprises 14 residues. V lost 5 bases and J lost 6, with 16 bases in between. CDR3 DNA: TGTGCCAGCAGCCCTGCCGGGTCTCGAAAGACCCAGTACTTC. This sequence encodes CASSPAGSRKTQYF.

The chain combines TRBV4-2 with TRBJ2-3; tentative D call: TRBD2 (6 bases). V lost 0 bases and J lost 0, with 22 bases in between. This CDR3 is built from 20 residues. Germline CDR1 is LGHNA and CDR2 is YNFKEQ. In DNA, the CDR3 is TGTGCCAGCAGCCAAGATCCCCCACCGATGATAGCGGCTAGCACAGATACGCAGTATTTT. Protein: CASSQDPPPMIAASTDTQYF.

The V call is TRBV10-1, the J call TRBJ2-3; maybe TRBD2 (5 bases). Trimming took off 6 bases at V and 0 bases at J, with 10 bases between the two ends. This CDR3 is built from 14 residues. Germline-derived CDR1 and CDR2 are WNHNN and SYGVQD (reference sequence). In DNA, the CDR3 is TGCGCCAGCAGGTCAGCGGCAAGCACAGATACGCAGTATTTT. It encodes CASRSAASTDTQYF.

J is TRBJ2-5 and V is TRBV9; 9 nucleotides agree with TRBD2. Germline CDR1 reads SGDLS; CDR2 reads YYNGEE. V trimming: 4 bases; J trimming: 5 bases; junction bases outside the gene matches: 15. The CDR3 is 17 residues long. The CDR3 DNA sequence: TGTGCCAGCAGCCCTCTCTTGGGTAGCGGGAGTAGGGAGACCCAGTACTTC. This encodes CASSPLLGSGSRETQYF.

CDR3 sequence (DNA): TGCGCCAGCAGCTTCGAGGGCGAGCAGTACTTC. This sequence encodes CASSFEGEQYF. J is TRBJ2-7 and V is TRBV5-1; possible D gene TRBD2, 5 bases. The CDR3 covers 11 residues. Germline V gene lookup returns CDR1 SGHRS and CDR2 YFSETQ. The ends were cut back, 2 bases at V and 6 bases at J, with 6 bases in the middle.

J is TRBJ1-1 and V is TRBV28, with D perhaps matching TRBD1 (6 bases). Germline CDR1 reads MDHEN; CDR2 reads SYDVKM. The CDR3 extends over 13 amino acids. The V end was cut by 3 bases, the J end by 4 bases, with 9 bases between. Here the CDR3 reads CASSLDSRTEAFF. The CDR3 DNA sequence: TGTGCCAGCAGTTTGGACAGTCGCACTGAAGCTTTCTTT.

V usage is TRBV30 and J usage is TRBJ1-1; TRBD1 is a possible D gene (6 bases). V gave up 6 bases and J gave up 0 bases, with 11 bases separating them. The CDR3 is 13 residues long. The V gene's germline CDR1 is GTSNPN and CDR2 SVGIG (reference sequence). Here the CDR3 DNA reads TGTGCCTGCCCGGGACATTTGAACACTGAAGCTTTCTTT. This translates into CACPGHLNTEAFF.

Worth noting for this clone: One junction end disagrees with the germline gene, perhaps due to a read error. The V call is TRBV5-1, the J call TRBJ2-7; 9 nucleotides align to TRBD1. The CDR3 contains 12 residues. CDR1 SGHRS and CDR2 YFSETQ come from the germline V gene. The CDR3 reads CASSLAGQGSHF. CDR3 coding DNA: TGCGCCAGCAGCTTGGCGGGACAGGGTTCTCACTTC.

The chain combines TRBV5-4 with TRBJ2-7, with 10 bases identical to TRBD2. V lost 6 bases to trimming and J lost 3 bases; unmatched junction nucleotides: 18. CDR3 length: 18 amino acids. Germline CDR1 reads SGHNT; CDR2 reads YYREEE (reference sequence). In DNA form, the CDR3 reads TGTGCCAGCATGGCGAGGCTAGCGGGAGTTATAGGAGGCTACGAGCAGTACTTC. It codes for CASMARLAGVIGGYEQYF.

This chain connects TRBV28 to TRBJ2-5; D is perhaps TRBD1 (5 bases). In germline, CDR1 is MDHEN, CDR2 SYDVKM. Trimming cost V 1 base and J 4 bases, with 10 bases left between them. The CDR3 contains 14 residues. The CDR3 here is CASSLYQGAETQYF. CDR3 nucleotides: TGTGCCAGCAGTTTATATCAGGGTGCAGAGACCCAGTACTTC. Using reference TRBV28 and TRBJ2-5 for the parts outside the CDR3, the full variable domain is DVKVTQSSRYLVKRTGEKVFLECVQDMDHENMFWYRQDPGLGLRLIYFSYDVKMKEKGDIPEGYSVSREKKERFSLILESASTNQTSMYLCASSLYQGAETQYFGPGTRLLVL.

The CDR3 DNA is TGTGCCAGCAGTTTGTCCCTCGGTTACGAGCAGTACTTC. Translated, it gives CASSLSLGYEQYF. The chain uses TRBV27 and TRBJ2-7; D call uncertain. The CDR3 is 13 residues long. Trimming stripped 3 bases from V and 4 bases from J, with 10 bases between. Germline V gives CDR1 MNHEY, CDR2 SMNVEV (reference sequence).

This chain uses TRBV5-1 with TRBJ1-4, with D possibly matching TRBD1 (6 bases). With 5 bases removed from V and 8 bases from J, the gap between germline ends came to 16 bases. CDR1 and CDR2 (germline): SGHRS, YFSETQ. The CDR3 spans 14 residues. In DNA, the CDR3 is TGCGCCAGCAGTTCAGGGGCGTTTGGGGAAAAACTGTTTTTT. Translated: CASSSGAFGEKLFF.

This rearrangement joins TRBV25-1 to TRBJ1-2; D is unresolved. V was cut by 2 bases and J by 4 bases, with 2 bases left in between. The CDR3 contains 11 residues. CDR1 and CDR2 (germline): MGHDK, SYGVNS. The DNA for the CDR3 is TGTGCCAGCAGTGAACTCTATGGCTACACCTTC. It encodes CASSELYGYTF.

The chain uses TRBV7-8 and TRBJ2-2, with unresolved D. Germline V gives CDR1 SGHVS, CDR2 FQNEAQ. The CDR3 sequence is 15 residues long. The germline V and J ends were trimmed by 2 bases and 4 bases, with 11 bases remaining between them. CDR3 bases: TGTGCCAGCAGCTTACCCCGTTTCGGCACCGGGGAGCTGTTTTTT. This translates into CASSLPRFGTGELFF.

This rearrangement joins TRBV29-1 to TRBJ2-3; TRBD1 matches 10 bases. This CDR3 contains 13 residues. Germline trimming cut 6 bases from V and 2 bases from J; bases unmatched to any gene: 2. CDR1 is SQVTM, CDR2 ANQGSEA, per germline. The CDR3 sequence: CSVGQGDTDTQYF. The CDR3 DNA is TGCAGCGTCGGACAGGGGGACACAGATACGCAGTATTTT.